This T cell receptor beta chain was profiled in a study of T cell changes during pregnancy in multiple sclerosis (dated by TCRdb to the late 2010s). In the study overall: The study examined how the T cell repertoire changed over the course of pregnancy in women with multiple sclerosis.

The CDR3 spans 13 residues, from the cysteine through the phenylalanine. CDR3 DNA only is kept here, 39 bases in frame from base 1. Taken from the germline V gene (reference sequence), the CDR1 and CDR2 loops are LNHDA and SQIVND. V drops 7 bases and J drops 7 bases, leaving 16 bases in between. A note on this clone: Its antigen is unknown. The input lacks base qualities; no much larger clone sits a single base away.

Libraries were made using the immunoSEQ multiplex PCR assay. Here the immuneACCESS table is served through TCRdb, limited to in-frame sequences with V and J called. Missing clones are a known gap in these copies; in checked studies unresolved V genes cover under half, and the rest lacks a known reason. For this sample the table gives about 100,000 clones, of which 80% to 95% were detected only once. Of the sample, about 2% falls within the top ten clones. Specimen: peripheral blood, collected after pregnancy. The V gene is TRBV19 and the J gene is TRBJ1-1; TRBD1 is perhaps the D gene, given 5 matching bases. The source of this sequence is a female donor with multiple sclerosis, enrolled in a pregnancy study. Here is the DNA: TGTGCCAGTACCGGGAGGGGTCCGGGTGAAGCTTTCTTT. Its protein is CASTGRGPGEAFF.